This T cell receptor beta chain emerged from a study of T cells in Graves' hyperthyroidism and ophthalmopathy. Study information: At initial diagnosis, before any treatment had begun, peripheral blood was obtained.

V lost 0 bases, J lost 0 bases, and 19 bases lay in between. The germline V gene has CDR1 SGHRS and CDR2 YFSETQ. The CDR3 sequence is 19 residues long. As concerns this clonotype: The target antigen is unknown.

Study conclusions and caveats: Ophthalmopathy was told apart from stable hyperthyroidism by a 13 V-J model.

Uncontrolled infection, other autoimmune disease, pregnancy or lactation excluded patients. Blood sampling occurred at first hyperthyroidism diagnosis, ahead of any ophthalmopathy symptoms. It was RNA transcripts that yielded the amplified TCR beta CDR3 regions. Using the HTBI primer set, a first-round RT-PCR was run on the TCR CDR3. Using its own MiXCR run on the multiplex PCR reads, TCRdb lists one record per CDR3 protein. The sample lists about 350,000 distinct CDR3 sequences, 15% to 20% occurring once. Specimen: blood. The receptor comes from a woman in her twenties or thirties with Graves' hyperthyroidism that later progressed to Graves' ophthalmopathy. This sequence joins TRBV5-1 and TRBJ2-1; D is unclear. CDR3 amino acids: CASSLEVITFPLSYNEQFF. Here the CDR3 DNA reads TGCGCCAGCAGCTTGGAGGTCATCACCTTTCCCCTCTCCTACAATGAGCAGTTCTTC.